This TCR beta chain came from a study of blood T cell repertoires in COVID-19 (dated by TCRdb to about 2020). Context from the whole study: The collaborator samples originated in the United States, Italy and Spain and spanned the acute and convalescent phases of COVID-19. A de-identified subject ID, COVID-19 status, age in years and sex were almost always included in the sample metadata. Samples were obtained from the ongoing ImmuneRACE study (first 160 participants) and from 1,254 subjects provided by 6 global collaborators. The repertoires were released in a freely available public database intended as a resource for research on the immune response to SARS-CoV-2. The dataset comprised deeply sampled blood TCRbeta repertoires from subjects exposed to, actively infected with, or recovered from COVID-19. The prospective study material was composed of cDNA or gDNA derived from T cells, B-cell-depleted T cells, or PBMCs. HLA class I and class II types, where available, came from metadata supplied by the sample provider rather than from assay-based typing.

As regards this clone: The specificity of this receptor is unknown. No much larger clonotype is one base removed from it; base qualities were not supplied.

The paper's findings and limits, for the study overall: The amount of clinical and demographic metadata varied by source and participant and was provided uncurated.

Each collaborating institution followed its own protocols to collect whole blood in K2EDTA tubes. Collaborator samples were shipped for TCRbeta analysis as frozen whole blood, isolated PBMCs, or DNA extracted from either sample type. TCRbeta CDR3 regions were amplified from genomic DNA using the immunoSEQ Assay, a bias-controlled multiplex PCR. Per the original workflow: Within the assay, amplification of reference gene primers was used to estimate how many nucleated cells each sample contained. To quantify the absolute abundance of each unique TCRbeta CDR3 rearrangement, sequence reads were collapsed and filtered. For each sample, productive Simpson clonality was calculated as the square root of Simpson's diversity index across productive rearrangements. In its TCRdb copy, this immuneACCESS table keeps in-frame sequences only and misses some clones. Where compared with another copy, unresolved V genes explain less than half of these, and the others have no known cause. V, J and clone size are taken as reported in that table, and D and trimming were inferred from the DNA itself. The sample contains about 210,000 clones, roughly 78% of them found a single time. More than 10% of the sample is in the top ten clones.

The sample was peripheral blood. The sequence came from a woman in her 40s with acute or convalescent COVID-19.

The sequenced DNA: TGTGCCACCAGTGCAGGTTTGCGAGCGGGGGCAACTCAGCCCCAGCATTTT. Translated, it gives CATSAGLRAGATQPQHF. Recombination joined TRBV24-1 with TRBJ1-5, and perhaps TRBD1 as D gene, on 6 matching bases. Reading from cysteine to phenylalanine, the CDR3 counts 17 amino acids. Only the CDR3 DNA stays, 51 bases, in frame from base 1. Reading the germline V gene gives CDR1 KGHDR and CDR2 SFDVKD. The trim is 5 bases for V and 6 bases for J, with a gap of 22 bases between the germline ends.